This paragraph reports one T cell receptor (beta chain). When the RNA was reverse transcribed, random hexamers were used with an input of roughly 0.5 to 1 ug. Via MiXCR, TCRdb re-called the immunoSEQ multiplex PCR reads, giving one row per CDR3 protein. The sample has approximately 190,000 distinct CDR3 sequences; 90% to 95% are singletons. This record belongs to a study of CD8 T cells in Susac syndrome. Germline lookup yields CDR1 SGHDN and CDR2 FVKESK. With 1 base removed from V and 0 bases from J, the gap between germline ends came to 7 bases. This CDR3 comprises 15 residues. The sequence was obtained from a human donor with multiple sclerosis. The chain is built from TRBV14 and TRBJ2-1; D uncertain. The sequenced material came from CD4+ T cells from PBMCs. Written as DNA, the CDR3 is TGTGCCAGCAGCCAAGGACGCAGCTCCTACAATGAGCAGTTCTTC. Protein: CASSQGRSSYNEQFF.